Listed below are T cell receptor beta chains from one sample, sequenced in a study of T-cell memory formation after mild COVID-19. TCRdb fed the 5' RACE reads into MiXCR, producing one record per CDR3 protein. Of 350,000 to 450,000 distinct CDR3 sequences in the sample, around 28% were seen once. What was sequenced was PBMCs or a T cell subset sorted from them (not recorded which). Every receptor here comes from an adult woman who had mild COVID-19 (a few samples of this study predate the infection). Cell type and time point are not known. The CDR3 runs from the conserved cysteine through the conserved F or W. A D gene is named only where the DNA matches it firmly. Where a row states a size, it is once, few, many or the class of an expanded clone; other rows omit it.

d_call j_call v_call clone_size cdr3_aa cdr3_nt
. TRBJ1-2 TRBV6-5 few CASSQNSYGYTF TGTGCCAGCAGTCAAAACAGCTATGGCTACACCTTC
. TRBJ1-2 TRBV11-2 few CASSTAAGYGYTF TGTGCCAGCAGCACCGCCGCCGGTTATGGCTACACCTTC
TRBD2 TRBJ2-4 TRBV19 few CASSIDPLGGLTKNIQYF TGTGCCAGTAGTATAGATCCCCTGGGAGGGTTGACCAAAAACATTCAGTACTTC
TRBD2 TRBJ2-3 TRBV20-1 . CSAHGVMGLAPDTQYF TGCAGTGCCCATGGTGTCATGGGACTAGCCCCAGATACGCAGTATTTT
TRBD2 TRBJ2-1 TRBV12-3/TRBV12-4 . CASSLIRLAGDNEQFF TGTGCCAGCAGTTTAATCCGCCTAGCGGGAGACAATGAGCAGTTCTTC
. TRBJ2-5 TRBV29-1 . CSVSLATRETQYF TGCAGCGTCAGCCTGGCGACACGGGAGACCCAGTACTTC
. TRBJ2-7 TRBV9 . CASSGEGLEEQYF TGTGCCAGCAGCGGAGAGGGGCTTGAGGAGCAGTACTTC
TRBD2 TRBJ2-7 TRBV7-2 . CASSYRLAGLPFSYEQYF TGTGCCAGCAGCTACAGACTAGCGGGACTACCATTCTCCTACGAGCAGTACTTC
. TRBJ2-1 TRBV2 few CASSGLDSYNEQFF TGTGCCAGCAGTGGCCTGGACAGTTACAATGAGCAGTTCTTC
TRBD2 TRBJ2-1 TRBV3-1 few CASSQVERGYYNEQFF TGTGCCAGCAGCCAAGTGGAGCGGGGATATTACAATGAGCAGTTCTTC
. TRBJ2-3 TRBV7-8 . CASSLIVTGLAPSTDTQYF TGTGCCAGCAGCTTAATTGTCACCGGATTAGCCCCCTCCACAGATACGCAGTATTTT
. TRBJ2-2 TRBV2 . CASTSGTSNTGELFF TGTGCCAGCACCAGCGGAACTTCGAACACCGGGGAGCTGTTTTTT
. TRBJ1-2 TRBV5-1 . CASSLAAGLDGYTF TGCGCCAGCAGCTTGGCGGCAGGGCTGGATGGCTACACCTTC
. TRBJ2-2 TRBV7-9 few CASSLIPGSGTGELFF TGTGCCAGCAGCTTAATCCCCGGGAGTGGGACCGGGGAGCTGTTTTTT
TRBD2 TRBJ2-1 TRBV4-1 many CASSRDGLADYNEQFF TGCGCCAGCAGCAGAGATGGACTAGCGGACTACAATGAGCAGTTCTTC
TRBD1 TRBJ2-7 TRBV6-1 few CASSEAGTGRNEQYF TGTGCCAGCAGTGAAGCTGGGACAGGGAGGAACGAGCAGTACTTC
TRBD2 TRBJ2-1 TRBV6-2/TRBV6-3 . CASSPLTSGSAYNEQFF TGTGCCAGCAGTCCCCTCACTAGCGGGAGTGCCTACAATGAGCAGTTCTTC
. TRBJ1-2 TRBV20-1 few CSARRPEGYGYTF TGCAGTGCCAGACGGCCGGAGGGGTATGGCTACACCTTC
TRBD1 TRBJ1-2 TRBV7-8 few CASSLAPGTAYGYTF TGTGCCAGCAGCTTAGCGCCGGGGACAGCTTATGGCTACACCTTC
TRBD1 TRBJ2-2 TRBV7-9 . CASSDRDRTYPGELFF TGTGCCAGCAGCGACCGGGACAGGACTTATCCCGGGGAGCTGTTTTTT
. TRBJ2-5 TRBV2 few CASSDPAGLETQYF TGTGCCAGCAGTGATCCGGCAGGGTTAGAGACCCAGTACTTC
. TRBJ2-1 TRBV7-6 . CASSPLENEQFF TGTGCCAGCAGCCCGCTCGAGAATGAGCAGTTCTTC
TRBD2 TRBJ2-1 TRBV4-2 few CASSQDTDGGASEQFF TGTGCCAGCAGCCAAGATACGGACGGGGGGGCCAGTGAGCAGTTCTTC
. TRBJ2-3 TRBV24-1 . CATSDDDLLLGTDTQYF TGTGCCACCAGTGACGACGACTTGCTCCTAGGCACAGATACGCAGTATTTT
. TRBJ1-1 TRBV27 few CASSLWPNMNTEAFF TGTGCCAGCAGTTTATGGCCCAATATGAACACTGAAGCTTTCTTT
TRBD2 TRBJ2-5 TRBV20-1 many CSSEGRELAETQYF TGCAGTTCCGAAGGGCGGGAGCTCGCAGAGACCCAGTACTTC
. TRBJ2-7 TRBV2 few CASSVRVAVDEQYF TGTGCCAGCAGTGTCAGGGTAGCTGTTGACGAGCAGTACTTC
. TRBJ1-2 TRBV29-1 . CSVGWFTF TGCAGCGTTGGGTGGTTTACCTTC
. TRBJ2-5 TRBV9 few CASSVGSLQETQYF TGTGCCAGCAGCGTAGGGAGCTTACAAGAGACCCAGTACTTC
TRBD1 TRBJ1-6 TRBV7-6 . CASSEQGARSPLHF TGTGCCAGCAGCGAACAGGGGGCAAGGTCACCCCTCCACTTT
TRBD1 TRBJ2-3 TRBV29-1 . CSGGRDRIQDTQYF TGCAGCGGAGGCCGGGACAGGATCCAAGATACGCAGTATTTT
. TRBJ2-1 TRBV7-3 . CASSPSEGSNEQFF TGTGCCAGCAGCCCGTCGGAGGGTTCGAATGAGCAGTTCTTC
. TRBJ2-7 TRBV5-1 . CASRPARQSYEQYF TGCGCCAGCCGACCCGCCAGGCAATCCTACGAGCAGTACTTC
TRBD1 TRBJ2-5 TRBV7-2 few CASSSGQRETQYF TGTGCCAGCAGCTCGGGACAGCGAGAGACCCAGTACTTC
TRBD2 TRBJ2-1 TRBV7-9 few CASSLYLGAGGDNEQFF TGTGCCAGCAGCTTATATTTGGGTGCGGGAGGGGACAATGAGCAGTTCTTC
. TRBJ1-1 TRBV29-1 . CSVRTGNTEAFF TGCAGCGTCCGGACGGGGAACACTGAAGCTTTCTTT
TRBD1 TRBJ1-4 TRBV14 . CASSLDPGQGREKLFF TGTGCCAGCAGCCTGGACCCGGGACAGGGCAGAGAAAAACTGTTTTTT
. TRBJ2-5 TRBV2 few CASTGNPPALYF TGTGCCAGCACAGGGAACCCTCCGGCCCTGTACTTC
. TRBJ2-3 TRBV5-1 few CASSPDRTDTQYF TGCGCCAGCAGCCCCGACCGCACAGATACGCAGTATTTT
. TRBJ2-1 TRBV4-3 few CASSQGGGFYNEQFF TGCGCCAGCAGCCAAGGAGGGGGATTCTACAATGAGCAGTTCTTC
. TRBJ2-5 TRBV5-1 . CASSLTGPYQETQYF TGCGCCAGCAGCTTGACAGGACCGTACCAAGAGACCCAGTACTTC
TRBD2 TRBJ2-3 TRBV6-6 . CASSFGLESDTQYF TGTGCCAGCAGTTTTGGACTAGAATCAGATACGCAGTATTTT
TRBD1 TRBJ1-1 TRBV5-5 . CASSWGQGGTEAFF TGTGCCAGCAGCTGGGGACAGGGAGGTACTGAAGCTTTCTTT
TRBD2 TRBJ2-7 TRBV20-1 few CSARRAGVANEQYF TGCAGTGCTAGGAGGGCGGGAGTTGCTAACGAGCAGTACTTC
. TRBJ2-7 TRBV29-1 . CSVDAGVYNREQYF TGCAGCGTTGATGCCGGGGTCTATAACCGCGAGCAGTACTTC
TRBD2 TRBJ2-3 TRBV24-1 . CATSDRKTSGGYGGKDTQYF TGTGCCACCAGTGACCGCAAAACTAGCGGGGGTTACGGAGGGAAAGATACGCAGTATTTT
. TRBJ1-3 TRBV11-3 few CASSANSGNTIYF TGTGCCAGCAGCGCGAACTCTGGAAACACCATATATTTT
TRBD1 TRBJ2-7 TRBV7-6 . CASSWDRGDEQYF TGTGCCAGCAGCTGGGACAGGGGAGACGAGCAGTACTTC
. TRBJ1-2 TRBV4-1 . CASSQVMGANYGYTF TGCGCCAGCAGCCAAGTCATGGGGGCTAACTATGGCTACACCTTC
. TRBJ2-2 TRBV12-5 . CASGPLGELFF TGTGCTAGTGGTCCCCTCGGGGAGCTGTTTTTT
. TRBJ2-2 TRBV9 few CASSAGSGELFF TGTGCCAGCAGCGCTGGATCCGGGGAGCTGTTTTTT
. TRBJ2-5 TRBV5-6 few CASSRLTGQETQYF TGTGCCAGCAGCAGACTGACAGGCCAAGAGACCCAGTACTTC
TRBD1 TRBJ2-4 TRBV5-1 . CASSPRQGVAKNIQYF TGCGCCAGCAGCCCGAGACAGGGGGTAGCCAAAAACATTCAGTACTTC
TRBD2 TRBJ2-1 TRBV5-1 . CASSLVAGPSYNEQFF TGCGCCAGCAGCTTGGTAGCGGGGCCCTCCTACAATGAGCAGTTCTTC
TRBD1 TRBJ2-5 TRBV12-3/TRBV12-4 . CASSHGQGVETQYF TGTGCCAGCAGCCACGGACAGGGAGTAGAGACCCAGTACTTC